This T cell receptor beta chain was captured by sequencing in a study of OX40 agonist ivuxolimab in advanced cancers. Study summary: In three patients, partial responses were observed, one with hepatocellular carcinoma and two with cutaneous melanoma.

This clone was seen a few times. The CDR3 has 15 amino acids. CDR1 MGHRA and CDR2 YSYEKL come from the germline V gene. The junction had 8 bases not matched to a gene; V was cut back by 3 bases and J by 4 bases. Method: immunoSEQ multiplex PCR; TCRdb's copy keeps in-frame clones and lacks some. The sample carries under 50,000 clones, roughly 90% recorded once. The receptor's source is an adult with an advanced solid tumor such as melanoma, head and neck, liver or kidney cancer. This chain links TRBV4-1 with TRBJ2-7; 8 bases are shared with TRBD2. The input for sequencing was CD4+ or CD8+ T cells sorted from blood, taken in a trial of the OX40 agonist ivuxolimab. The chain's CDR3 is CASSQTTSVLYEQYF. CDR3 DNA sequence: TGCGCCAGCAGCCAGACGACTAGCGTCCTATACGAGCAGTACTTC.